A selection of T cell receptor beta chains follows, all from one sample in a study of post-analysis software for immune sequencing data. MiXCR, applied by TCRdb to the PCR reads, yields one record per CDR3 protein. The table records about 770,000 distinct CDR3 sequences, about 45% of them present only once. The source material was blood. These receptor sequences come from a girl aged 10 to 17 with multiple sclerosis. The CDR3 runs from the conserved cysteine through the conserved F or W. The D gene is left open where the match is weak. Some rows mark clone size as missing; the rest say once, few, many or name a class of expanded clone.

DNA	CDR3	V	J	size	D
TGCGCCAGCAGCTCCACGGGTCCTGGGGCGACCCAGTACTTC	CASSSTGPGATQYF	TRBV5-1	TRBJ2-5	.	.
TGTGCCAGCAGCTTGACTAGCGACTACACAGATACGCAGTATTTT	CASSLTSDYTDTQYF	TRBV11-2	TRBJ2-3	few	TRBD2
TGCAGCCTAGGAGGGACGGGGACCCAGTACTTC	CSLGGTGTQYF	TRBV29-1	TRBJ2-5	.	.
TGTGCCAGCAGCTTAATCGGGAGTTCGGTAGATACGCAGTATTTT	CASSLIGSSVDTQYF	TRBV7-3	TRBJ2-3	.	.
TGTGCCAGCATTAAGACAGGGGCGAACACTGAAGCTTTCTTT	CASIKTGANTEAFF	TRBV6-1	TRBJ1-1	.	TRBD1
TGTGCCACTTCCGACTCCGGCGTGGGGACCCAGTACTTC	CATSDSGVGTQYF	TRBV24-1	TRBJ2-5	few	.
TGCAGCGTGCCCCGGGACAGGACTTACAATGAGCAGTTCTTC	CSVPRDRTYNEQFF	TRBV29-1	TRBJ2-1	.	TRBD1
TGTGCCACCAGCAGGGGCGAGGGGCCCCCACTAATAATGAGCTATGGCTACACCTTC	CATSRGEGPPLIMSYGYTF	TRBV15	TRBJ1-2	.	.
TGTGCCAGCAGTTACTCCCTGACAGGGAGAAACGAGCAGTACTTC	CASSYSLTGRNEQYF	TRBV6-5	TRBJ2-7	.	TRBD1
TGTGCCAGCATTGACAGGGATTCCTACGAGCAGTACTTC	CASIDRDSYEQYF	TRBV25-1	TRBJ2-7	.	TRBD1
TGTGCCAGCAGCGCTACAGGGGCCACTGAAGCTTTCTTT	CASSATGATEAFF	TRBV9	TRBJ1-1	few	TRBD1
TGCAGCGTTGCGGGCGGGCCCTACGAGCAGTACTTC	CSVAGGPYEQYF	TRBV29-1	TRBJ2-7	.	.
TGCGCCAGCAGCTTGGACTACCGGGACACCGGTTGGGGGGAGCTGTTTTTT	CASSLDYRDTGWGELFF	TRBV5-1	TRBJ2-2	once	.
TGTGCCAGCAACCCCGGGTGGAGGGAGTCAGATACGCAGTATTTT	CASNPGWRESDTQYF	TRBV12-3/TRBV12-4	TRBJ2-3	.	.
TGTGCCAGCAGTTCCCCCAGTTTATTATCTGGAAACACCATATATTTT	CASSSPSLLSGNTIYF	TRBV12-3/TRBV12-4	TRBJ1-3	.	.
TGTGCCAGCAGTGACTCTGAAACCGGGGAGCTGTTTTTT	CASSDSETGELFF	TRBV6-4	TRBJ2-2	many	.
TGTGCCAGCAGCTCACGGGGACCGCCAGGAAAGACCCAGTACTTC	CASSSRGPPGKTQYF	TRBV5-6	TRBJ2-5	.	.
TGCAGCGTTGAAGTAGCGGGAGTCCCGGCAGATACGCAGTATTTT	CSVEVAGVPADTQYF	TRBV29-1	TRBJ2-3	few	TRBD2
TGTGCCAGCTCCCAGGGGCAGGGCCAGCCCCAGCATTTT	CASSQGQGQPQHF	TRBV12-3/TRBV12-4	TRBJ1-5	once	.
TGCGCCAGCAGCCACACCGGGACTAGCGGGATGGGGAGTACAGATACGCAGTATTTT	CASSHTGTSGMGSTDTQYF	TRBV4-3	TRBJ2-3	.	TRBD2
TGTGCCAACCTTCTTCCCACTAAAGCTTTCTATGACTACACCTTC	CANLLPTKAFYDYTF	TRBV27	TRBJ1-2	.	.
TGTGCCAGCAGCCCGGGACTTAACCAATACAATGAGCAGTTCTTC	CASSPGLNQYNEQFF	TRBV7-3	TRBJ2-1	few	.
TGCAGCGTTGGTGGCGTAGTAGCCGATGAGCAGTTCTTC	CSVGGVVADEQFF	TRBV29-1	TRBJ2-1	.	.
TGTGCCAGCAGGTCTGACAGGGCCTATGGCTACACCTTC	CASRSDRAYGYTF	TRBV28	TRBJ1-2	.	TRBD1
TGTGCCAGCAGTCTTCTAGCGGGAGGAAACAATGAGCAGTTCTTC	CASSLLAGGNNEQFF	TRBV12-3/TRBV12-4	TRBJ2-1	few	TRBD2